The 22 T cell receptor beta chains reported below all come from one sample, sequenced in a study of T cell responses to AZD1222 COVID-19 vaccine (dated by TCRdb to the early 2020s). The library relied on the immunoSEQ multiplex PCR assay. The immuneACCESS repertoire file appears here via TCRdb, limited to in-frame rearrangements. These files lack a portion of the clones; in checked studies, under half of the deficit traces to unresolved V genes, and the cause of the others is not known. The sample table lists about 88,000 clones, around 90% of them with a count of one. About 5% of the sample is in the top ten clones. This specimen's time point label, per the study, means: about 28 days (+/-7) after the second vaccine dose. The sample in question was peripheral blood, obtained 28 days after the second AZD1222 dose. These TCRs come from an adult who received the AZD1222 COVID-19 vaccine.

This sequence joins TRBV4-1 and TRBJ2-7; 11 bases align to TRBD1. There are 15 residues in the CDR3. CDR1 and CDR2 from the germline V gene are MGHRA and YSYEKL. V dropped 1 base and J dropped 7; count of bases not matched to a gene: 6. In DNA, the CDR3 is TGCGCCAGCAGCCAAGCAGGGACAGGGGGTGAAGAGCAGTACTTC. Translating gives CASSQAGTGGEEQYF.

The chain combines TRBV5-1 with TRBJ2-7, with D tentatively TRBD1 (6 bases). This CDR3 is built from 16 residues. CDR1 is SGHRS, CDR2 YFSETQ, per germline. V was cut by 0 bases and J by 0 bases, with 13 bases left in between. The CDR3 DNA reads as TGCGCCAGCAGCTTGGGTAGGGGACATCTCTCCTACGAGCAGTACTTC. Protein: CASSLGRGHLSYEQYF.

The chain is built from TRBV19 and TRBJ2-1, with 8 bases that match TRBD2. Germline V gene data show CDR1 as LNHDA and CDR2 as SQIVND (reference sequence). The V and J ends lost 1 base and 7 bases, in that order; junction bases with no gene match: 6. CDR3 length: 15 residues. The CDR3 reads CASSIGRGGWNEQFF. The CDR3 DNA is TGTGCCAGTAGTATAGGGCGCGGGGGGTGGAATGAGCAGTTCTTC. The variable domain in full, with the rest retrieved from reference TRBV19 and TRBJ2-1, is DGGITQSPKYLFRKEGQNVTLSCEQNLNHDAMYWYRQDPGQGLRLIYYSQIVNDFQKGDIAEGYSVSREKKESFPLTVTSAQKNPTAFYLCASSIGRGGWNEQFFGPGTRLTVL.

The chain carries TRBV3-1 (or the pseudogene TRBV3-2) and TRBJ1-1; a weak D match, TRBD1 (5 bases). V lost 4 bases, J lost 1 base, and 10 bases lay in between. This CDR3 spans 14 amino acids. The V gene's germline CDR1 is LGHDT and CDR2 YNNKEL (reference sequence). Here the CDR3 DNA reads TGTGCCAGCAGCCGTACAACAGGGAACACTGAAGCTTTCTTT. It specifies CASSRTTGNTEAFF.

The chain combines TRBV15 with TRBJ1-4; maybe TRBD1 (5 bases). The CDR3 loop spans 15 amino acids. Germline assignment: CDR1 LNHNV and CDR2 YYDKDF (reference sequence). The V gene lost 0 bases and the J gene lost 6 bases, with 11 bases spanning the gap. The CDR3 DNA follows: TGTGCCACCAGCAGAGATTGGGGGGTGGATGAAAAACTGTTTTTT. Translated: CATSRDWGVDEKLFF.

The V gene is TRBV7-2, the J gene TRBJ1-6; D not certain. V gave up 5 bases and J gave up 9 bases, with 20 bases separating them. The CDR3 sequence is 16 residues long. Germline V gene sequence: CDR1 SGHTA, CDR2 FQGNSA. The CDR3 sequence is CASSPWTRKISSPLHF. CDR3 nucleotides: TGTGCCAGCAGCCCCTGGACCCGAAAAATTAGTTCACCCCTCCACTTT.

The chain has TRBV19 and TRBJ1-4; the match to TRBD1 covers 11 bases. The trim removed 6 bases at V and 7 bases at J, leaving 4 bases unmatched. CDR3 length: 14 amino acids. Looked up from germline, CDR1 is LNHDA and CDR2 is SQIVND (reference sequence). CDR3 sequence reads: CASSPGTGGEKLFF. CDR3 sequence (DNA): TGTGCCAGTAGCCCTGGGACAGGGGGTGAAAAACTGTTTTTT.

V usage is TRBV9 and J usage is TRBJ1-2, with D maybe TRBD1 (6 bases). The CDR3 runs to 13 residues. CDR1 is SGDLS, CDR2 YYNGEE, per germline. V lost 4 bases, J lost 7 bases, and 14 bases lay in between. The CDR3, as DNA: TGTGCCAGCAGCCCCGGGGGGCGCGGTGGCTACACCTTC. It yields the protein CASSPGGRGGYTF. The whole variable domain, filled in from reference TRBV9 and TRBJ1-2, reads DSGVTQTPKHLITATGQRVTLRCSPRSGDLSVYWYQQSLDQGLQFLIQYYNGEERAKGNILERFSAQQFPDLHSELNLSSLELGDSALYFCASSPGGRGGYTFGSGTRLTVV.

In DNA, the CDR3 is TGTGCCAGCTCACCCATCGACGTACAGTACAATGAGCAGTTCTTC. The encoded protein is CASSPIDVQYNEQFF. The chain couples TRBV18 to TRBJ2-1; D ambiguous. Per the germline V gene, CDR1 is KGHSH and CDR2 is LQKENI. The V gene lost 3 bases and the J gene lost 4 bases, with 13 bases spanning the gap. The length of the CDR3 is 15 residues.

CDR3 in amino acids: CASGLVLGRNTEAFF. CDR3 bases: TGTGCTAGTGGTTTGGTACTGGGACGGAACACTGAAGCTTTCTTT. The V gene is TRBV12-5, the J gene TRBJ1-1, with a tentative D call TRBD1 (5 bases). This CDR3 has 15 amino acids. Trimming removed 0 bases at V and 1 base at J, with 9 bases between. Germline CDR1 and CDR2: LGHNT and FRNRAP.

This chain uses TRBV10-2 with TRBJ1-2; 7 nucleotides match TRBD1. The CDR3 is 13 residues long. The junction had 6 bases not matched to a gene; V was cut back by 8 bases and J by 3 bases. Germline assignment: CDR1 WSHSY and CDR2 SAAADI. In DNA form, the CDR3 reads TGCGCCAGCTCCCAGGGGGAGTACTATGGCTACACCTTC. This gives the protein CASSQGEYYGYTF.

This chain uses TRBV12-5 with TRBJ1-2, with D maybe TRBD1 (6 bases). Germline lookup yields CDR1 LGHNT and CDR2 FRNRAP. This CDR3 comprises 16 residues. Trimming shortened V by 5 bases and J by 8 bases, and 24 bases separated the two germline ends. The CDR3 DNA reads as TGTGCTAGTGGTACCGGTACGGGAGGGGGTCCGTTCGGCTACACCTTC. Translation gives CASGTGTGGGPFGYTF.

The rearrangement joins TRBV3-1 (or the pseudogene TRBV3-2) to TRBJ1-5; TRBD1 aligns across 8 bases. V lost 4 bases to trimming and J lost 3 bases; unmatched junction nucleotides: 5. The germline V gene encodes CDR1 LGHDT and CDR2 YNNKEL (reference sequence). The CDR3 has 15 amino acids. The CDR3 sequence: CASSPETGDNQPQHF. For the CDR3, the DNA is TGTGCCAGCAGCCCAGAGACAGGGGACAATCAGCCCCAGCATTTT.

The J gene is TRBJ2-3, the V gene TRBV6-5; TRBD2 might be the D (6 bases). Trimming removed 2 bases from V and 2 bases from J, with 11 bases in between. The CDR3 length is 15 residues. Germline V CDR1 and CDR2: MNHEY, SVGAGI. The CDR3 here is CASSYARGYTDTQYF. CDR3 coding DNA: TGTGCCAGCAGTTACGCTCGGGGGTACACAGATACGCAGTATTTT.

This chain connects TRBV7-2 to TRBJ2-7, with D perhaps being TRBD1 or TRBD2 (5 bases each). The CDR3 is 13 amino acids. Germline V gene lookup returns CDR1 SGHTA and CDR2 FQGNSA. V lost 1 base and J lost 6, with 10 bases in between. The CDR3 coding sequence is TGTGCCAGCAGCTTAGTGGGGGTCGGCGAGCAGTACTTC. Amino acids: CASSLVGVGEQYF. Full variable domain (remainder filled in from reference TRBV7-2 and TRBJ2-7): GAGVSQSPSNKVTEKGKDVELRCDPISGHTALYWYRQSLGQGLEFLIYFQGNSAPDKSGLPSDRFSAERTGGSVSTLTIQRTQQEDSAVYLCASSLVGVGEQYFGPGTRLTVT.

The CDR3 DNA reads as TGCGCCAGCACCCTCCTCCCGCGGACACAAGAGACCCAGTACTTC. Amino acid sequence: CASTLLPRTQETQYF. V usage is TRBV5-1 and J usage is TRBJ2-5, with TRBD1 as a possible D gene (5 bases). This CDR3 comprises 15 residues. The germline V gene encodes CDR1 SGHRS and CDR2 YFSETQ. V lost 6 bases and J 2 bases, leaving 17 bases between the germline ends. Variable domain in full (rest from reference TRBV5-1 and TRBJ2-5): KAGVTQTPRYLIKTRGQQVTLSCSPISGHRSVSWYQQTPGQGLQFLFEYFSETQRNKGNFPGRFSGRQFSNSRSEMNVSTLELGDSALYLCASTLLPRTQETQYFGPGTRLLVL.

The chain has TRBV6-5 and TRBJ1-3; D uncertain. The V end lost 5 bases, the J end lost 4 bases, and 12 bases lay between the germline ends. CDR3 length: 14 amino acids. The germline gives CDR1 MNHEY, CDR2 SVGAGI. The CDR3 DNA reads TGTGCCAGCAGTACCTCTTTGAGAGGAAACACCATATATTTT. Translated: CASSTSLRGNTIYF.

This sequence joins TRBV5-1 and TRBJ1-1; 7 nucleotides line up with TRBD1. Per germline, CDR1 SGHRS and CDR2 YFSETQ. CDR3 size: 15 residues. With V trimmed by 0 bases and J by 4 bases, 6 bases remained unmatched. The CDR3: CASSLENRGPTEAFF. The CDR3 DNA sequence: TGCGCCAGCAGCTTGGAGAACAGGGGCCCCACTGAAGCTTTCTTT.

The chain carries TRBV5-6 and TRBJ1-1; no clear D gene. The CDR3 totals 13 residues. CDR1 is SGHDT, CDR2 YYEEEE, per germline. V dropped 3 bases and J dropped 0 bases, with 6 bases sitting between them. CDR3 nucleotide sequence: TGTGCCAGCAGCTCGACAATGAACACTGAAGCTTTCTTT. This gives the protein CASSSTMNTEAFF.

The chain joins TRBV5-6 to TRBJ1-6, with D maybe TRBD1 (5 bases). V was cut by 3 bases and J by 4 bases, with 11 bases left in between. The CDR3 spans 15 residues. Germline CDR1 and CDR2: SGHDT and YYEEEE. In DNA form, the CDR3 reads TGTGCCAGCAGCTCCAAGGGGATTTATAATTCACCCCTCCACTTT. It codes for CASSSKGIYNSPLHF.

The sample holds a few counts of this clone. CDR3 nucleotide sequence: TGCGCCAGCAGCCCTGAACTGCTAACCTCTGGAAACACCATATATTTT. Translation gives CASSPELLTSGNTIYF. The rearrangement joins TRBV5-1 to TRBJ1-3, with D uncertain. Trimming stripped 4 bases from V and 0 bases from J, with 14 bases between. Germline V CDR1 and CDR2: SGHRS, YFSETQ. This CDR3 spans 16 amino acids.

The J gene is TRBJ2-2, the V gene TRBV2, with D perhaps TRBD2 (6 bases). Trimming left V 5 bases short and J 1 base short, with 11 bases between. The CDR3 contains 15 residues. The germline V gene has CDR1 SNHLY and CDR2 FYNNEI. The CDR3 sequence: CASSSGLGNTGELFF. CDR3 nucleotide sequence: TGTGCCAGCAGTTCGGGACTTGGGAACACCGGGGAGCTGTTTTTT.